Following are 25 T cell receptor beta chains from one sample sequenced in a study of cytomegalovirus exposure and HLA in healthy donors. Generated by immunoSEQ multiplex PCR, the TCRdb table keeps only in-frame clones and is missing some. The repertoire holds some 260,000 clones, with around 91% as singletons. Sequencing used PBMCs. These receptors were taken from a young woman in good health and CMV-seronegative.

The gene calls are TRBV27 and TRBJ2-7, with D possibly TRBD1 on 8 matching bases. CDR1 and CDR2 (germline): MNHEY, SMNVEV (reference sequence). This CDR3 comprises 17 residues. Trimming shortened V by 8 bases and J by 3 bases, and 26 bases separated the two germline ends. CDR3: CASGGDGTGKPYYEQYF. CDR3 DNA: TGTGCCAGCGGGGGGGACGGGACAGGCAAGCCCTACTACGAGCAGTACTTC.

The genes are TRBV5-1 and TRBJ2-1; 7 nucleotides line up with TRBD1. CDR1 SGHRS and CDR2 YFSETQ come from the germline V gene. The junction had 3 bases not matched to a gene; V was cut back by 0 bases and J by 3 bases. The CDR3 is 15 residues long. The CDR3 loop is CASSLDGTDYNEQFF. The CDR3 bases are TGCGCCAGCAGCTTGGATGGGACAGACTACAATGAGCAGTTCTTC.

This chain joins TRBV27 and TRBJ2-5; D unclear. Germline V lookup: CDR1 MNHEY, CDR2 SMNVEV (reference sequence). V was cut by 6 bases and J by 7 bases, with 9 bases left in between. This CDR3 has 11 amino acids. CDR3 loop: CASSLGGTQYF. The CDR3 DNA follows: TGTGCCAGCAGCCTAGGTGGGACCCAGTACTTC.

V gene TRBV28 combines with J gene TRBJ2-1; D might be TRBD2 (7 bases). Germline V gives CDR1 MDHEN, CDR2 SYDVKM. This CDR3 has 15 amino acids. Trimming shortened V by 2 bases and J by 9 bases, and 17 bases separated the two germline ends. CDR3 region: CASSLRTRGASEQFF. The DNA of the CDR3 is TGTGCCAGCAGTTTACGGACTAGGGGGGCCAGTGAGCAGTTCTTC.

V is TRBV14 and J is TRBJ2-3; TRBD2 aligns across 7 bases. Germline V lookup: CDR1 SGHDN, CDR2 FVKESK. There are 16 residues in the CDR3. After removal of 2 bases from V and 3 bases from J, the junction contained 8 bases not matched to a gene. The CDR3 loop is CASSQSKTSDTDTQYF. DNA of the CDR3: TGTGCCAGCAGCCAATCAAAAACTAGCGATACAGATACGCAGTATTTT.

This chain connects TRBV25-1 to TRBJ2-4; D might be TRBD1 (6 bases). The CDR3 runs to 18 residues. The germline V and J ends were trimmed by 1 base and 3 bases, with 19 bases remaining between them. Germline values: CDR1 MGHDK, CDR2 SYGVNS. This chain's CDR3 is CASSESGRGNHHKNIQYF. The CDR3 DNA reads as TGTGCCAGCAGTGAATCCGGCAGGGGAAATCACCACAAAAACATTCAGTACTTC.

The chain uses TRBV5-1 and TRBJ2-2, with D uncertain. V was cut by 4 bases and J by 2 bases, with 9 bases left in between. This CDR3 spans 14 amino acids. Looked up from germline, CDR1 is SGHRS and CDR2 is YFSETQ. The CDR3 DNA reads TGCGCCAGCAGCAGGAACAGAAACACCGGGGAGCTGTTTTTT. It is translated as CASSRNRNTGELFF.

This chain connects TRBV27 to TRBJ2-2; no firm D call. V lost 0 bases, J lost 6 bases, and 8 bases lay in between. The CDR3 is 14 residues long. Per the germline V gene, CDR1 is MNHEY and CDR2 is SMNVEV (reference sequence). Written as DNA, the CDR3 is TGTGCCAGCAGTTTATCCACCGGCGCCGGGGAGCTGTTTTTT. Its protein is CASSLSTGAGELFF.

The table lists this clone with many counts. This chain uses TRBV9 with TRBJ2-7, with 9 positions matching TRBD2. Germline loops: CDR1 SGDLS, CDR2 YYNGEE. V dropped 3 bases and J dropped 4; count of bases not matched to a gene: 8. CDR3 length equals 15 residues. CDR3 residues: CASSEGLAMTYEQYF. CDR3 DNA: TGTGCCAGCAGCGAGGGACTAGCAATGACTTACGAGCAGTACTTC.

The V call is TRBV4-3, the J call TRBJ2-7, with 7 bases matching TRBD2. The CDR3 extends over 14 amino acids. Unmatched junction bases numbered 6, after V lost 4 bases and J lost 3 bases. Germline assignment: CDR1 LGHNA and CDR2 YSLEER. CDR3 protein: CASSPGLGGYEQYF. Here the CDR3 DNA reads TGCGCCAGCAGCCCCGGACTAGGTGGCTACGAGCAGTACTTC.

The V and J genes are TRBV9 and TRBJ2-1; no reliable D call. The CDR3 is 12 residues long. Per the germline V gene, CDR1 is SGDLS and CDR2 is YYNGEE. The V gene lost 3 bases and the J gene lost 5 bases, with 6 bases spanning the gap. DNA for the CDR3: TGTGCCAGCAGCGCCCAGCACAATGAGCAGTTCTTC. It specifies CASSAQHNEQFF.

The DNA of the CDR3 is TGTGCCAGCAGCCAAGGGACACTAGCGGGAGACGACGAGCAGTACTTC. This gives the protein CASSQGTLAGDDEQYF. This chain joins TRBV4-2 and TRBJ2-7, with TRBD2 matching 11 bases. Losses at the gene ends were 1 base for V and 5 bases for J; bases not matched to a gene: 7. The CDR3 contains 16 residues. CDR1 LGHNA and CDR2 YNFKEQ come from the germline V gene.

V gene TRBV7-3 combines with J gene TRBJ2-1; D remains unclear. Trimming stripped 6 bases from V and 2 bases from J, with 14 bases between. Germline values: CDR1 SGHTA, CDR2 FQGTGA. The CDR3 spans 15 residues. CDR3 nucleotide sequence: TGTGCCAGCAGTCCAGTCCCAGACCCCTACAATGAGCAGTTCTTC. It encodes CASSPVPDPYNEQFF.

The table lists this clone with a few counts. V and J are TRBV13 and TRBJ2-5; TRBD2 aligns across 12 bases. Germline V gene lookup returns CDR1 PRHDT and CDR2 FYEKMQ (reference sequence). With 1 base clipped from V and 5 bases from J, the junction kept 8 bases outside the gene matches. The CDR3 totals 17 residues. The CDR3 region is CASSLDPGLAGRETQYF. In DNA form, the CDR3 reads TGTGCCAGCAGCTTAGACCCGGGACTAGCGGGTCGGGAGACCCAGTACTTC.

J is TRBJ2-2 and V is TRBV28, with no clear D. Germline V gives CDR1 MDHEN, CDR2 SYDVKM. V dropped 3 bases and J dropped 8 bases, with 7 bases sitting between them. The CDR3 extends over 12 amino acids. CDR3 nucleotide sequence: TGTGCCAGCAGTTTCCTTAGGGGGGAGCTGTTTTTT. It codes for CASSFLRGELFF.

This chain uses TRBV9 with TRBJ1-2; 8 positions match TRBD1. This CDR3 is built from 13 residues. Looked up from germline, CDR1 is SGDLS and CDR2 is YYNGEE. V lost 2 bases, J lost 8 bases, and 5 bases stayed unmatched. CDR3 residues: CASSVTGEGGYTF. The CDR3 DNA follows: TGTGCCAGCAGCGTGACAGGGGAAGGCGGCTACACCTTC. Full variable domain (remainder filled in from reference TRBV9 and TRBJ1-2): DSGVTQTPKHLITATGQRVTLRCSPRSGDLSVYWYQQSLDQGLQFLIQYYNGEERAKGNILERFSAQQFPDLHSELNLSSLELGDSALYFCASSVTGEGGYTFGSGTRLTVV.

This clone was counted a single time. The chain recombines TRBV9 with TRBJ2-1, with TRBD2 matching 12 bases. This CDR3 has 16 residues. V shed 4 bases, J shed 6 bases, and the junction held 8 bases outside the gene matches. Germline V gene data show CDR1 as SGDLS and CDR2 as YYNGEE. The CDR3 sequence is CASSPRLAGESNEQFF. CDR3 nucleotide sequence: TGTGCCAGCAGCCCCAGACTAGCGGGAGAGTCCAATGAGCAGTTCTTC.

J is TRBJ2-1 and V is TRBV4-1, with D perhaps matching TRBD1 (6 bases). V lost 4 bases, J lost 7 bases, and 20 bases lay in between. From germline, CDR1 is MGHRA and CDR2 YSYEKL. The CDR3 length is 16 residues. Written as DNA, the CDR3 is TGCGCCAGCAGCCCGGCCGGGACATTAGGGGTGAATGAGCAGTTCTTC. It translates to CASSPAGTLGVNEQFF.

J is TRBJ1-2 and V is TRBV6-5; D unresolved. Germline V lookup: CDR1 MNHEY, CDR2 SVGAGI. V was cut by 0 bases and J by 4 bases, with 9 bases left in between. The CDR3 covers 14 residues. The CDR3 reads CASSYSAGVYGYTF. The DNA of the CDR3 is TGTGCCAGCAGTTACTCGGCAGGCGTCTATGGCTACACCTTC.

The CDR3 region is CATNDRAGGQPQHF. The CDR3 DNA reads TGTGCCACCAACGACAGGGCGGGGGGTCAGCCCCAGCATTTT. The chain carries TRBV6-1 and TRBJ1-5; 7 nucleotides align to TRBD1. CDR1 and CDR2 (germline): MNHNS, SASEGT. V dropped 10 bases and J dropped 6; count of bases not matched to a gene: 12. The CDR3 is made up of 14 amino acids.

The genes are TRBV4-1 and TRBJ2-5; D possibly corresponds to TRBD2 (5 bases). CDR3 length equals 17 residues. Trimming shortened V by 0 bases and J by 1 base, and 15 bases separated the two germline ends. CDR1 MGHRA and CDR2 YSYEKL come from the germline V gene. The CDR3 loop is CASSQDSSSGFQETQYF. DNA for the CDR3: TGCGCCAGCAGCCAAGATAGCTCGAGCGGATTCCAAGAGACCCAGTACTTC.

The V gene is TRBV27, the J gene TRBJ2-7; possibly TRBD2 for D (7 bases). Deletions cut 2 bases from V and 2 bases from J, with 13 bases between. Germline V lookup: CDR1 MNHEY, CDR2 SMNVEV (reference sequence). The length of the CDR3 is 15 residues. The CDR3 DNA reads TGTGCCAGCAGTTTAAAAGGGGGGGGGACCTACGAGCAGTACTTC. It yields the protein CASSLKGGGTYEQYF.

The table lists this clone with a few counts. The V gene is TRBV4-1, the J gene TRBJ2-7; a possible D gene is TRBD1 (5 bases). Per the germline V gene, CDR1 is MGHRA and CDR2 is YSYEKL. The CDR3 is 17 amino acids. Trimming left V 1 base short and J 0 bases short, with 16 bases between. The CDR3 nucleotides read TGCGCCAGCAGCCAAGGTTATCAGGGAAAAAGCTCCTACGAGCAGTACTTC. Translation gives CASSQGYQGKSSYEQYF.

The chain links TRBV10-3 to TRBJ2-1; 12 bases are shared with TRBD2. Unmatched junction bases numbered 9, after V lost 0 bases and J lost 0 bases. In germline, CDR1 is ENHRY, CDR2 SYGVKD. The CDR3 spans 20 residues. Here the CDR3 reads CAISESVGTSGPRSYNEQFF. The CDR3 DNA follows: TGTGCCATCAGTGAGTCGGTAGGGACTAGCGGGCCACGCTCCTACAATGAGCAGTTCTTC.

In this sample, this clone turned up once. This chain connects TRBV29-1 to TRBJ2-7; TRBD1 agrees at 8 bases. Unmatched junction bases numbered 9, after V lost 0 bases and J lost 2 bases. Germline values: CDR1 SQVTM, CDR2 ANQGSEA. The CDR3 extends over 16 amino acids. As DNA, the CDR3 is TGCAGCGTTGAAGAATGGTCGGACAGGGATACCTACGAGCAGTACTTC. Amino acid sequence: CSVEEWSDRDTYEQYF.